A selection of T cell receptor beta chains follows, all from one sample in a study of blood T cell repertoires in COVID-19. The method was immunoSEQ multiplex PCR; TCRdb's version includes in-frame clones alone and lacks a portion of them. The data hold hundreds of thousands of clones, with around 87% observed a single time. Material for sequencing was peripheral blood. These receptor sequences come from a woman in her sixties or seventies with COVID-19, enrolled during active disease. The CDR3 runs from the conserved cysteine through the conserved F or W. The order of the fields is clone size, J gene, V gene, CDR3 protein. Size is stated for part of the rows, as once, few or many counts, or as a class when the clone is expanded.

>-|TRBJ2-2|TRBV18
CASSLLAGANTGELFF
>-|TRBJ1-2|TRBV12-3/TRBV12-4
CASSWAEYGYTF
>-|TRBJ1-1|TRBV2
CAWNRGTEAFF
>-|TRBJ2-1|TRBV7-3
CASSLTPSGSGGYNEQFF
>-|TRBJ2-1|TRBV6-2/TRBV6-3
CASSQAGEHTDDEQFF
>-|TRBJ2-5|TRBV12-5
CASGLGGRLVPETQYF
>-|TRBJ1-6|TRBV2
CASTDQGTYNSPLHF
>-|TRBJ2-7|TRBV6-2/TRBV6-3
CASSPTGLVYEQYF
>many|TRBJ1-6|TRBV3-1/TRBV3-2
CASSLGTGDSPLHF
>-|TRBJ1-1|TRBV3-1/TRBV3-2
CASSLSGGTEAFF
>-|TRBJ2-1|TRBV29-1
CSADRGGARVGSYNEQFF
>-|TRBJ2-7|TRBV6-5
CASSPTGTGSYEQYF
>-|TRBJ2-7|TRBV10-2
CASRRDRGYEQYF
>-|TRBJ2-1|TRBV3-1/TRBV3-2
CASSQVGLAGGLSYNEQFF
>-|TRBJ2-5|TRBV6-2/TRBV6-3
CASSYGLARETQYF
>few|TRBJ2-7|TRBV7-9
CASSLGGGQEYF
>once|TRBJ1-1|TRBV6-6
CASSYFGDTEAFF
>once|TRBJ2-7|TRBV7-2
CASSLKVSVAWAFYEQYF
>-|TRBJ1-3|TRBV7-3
CASSLDAGNTIYF
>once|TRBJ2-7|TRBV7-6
CASSLGIGQNPYLQYF
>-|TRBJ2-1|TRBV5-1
CASRPSASYNEQFF
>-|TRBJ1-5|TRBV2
CASKGTGASNQPQHF
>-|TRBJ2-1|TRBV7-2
CASSLRIAGGDEQFF
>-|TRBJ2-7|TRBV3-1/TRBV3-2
CASRPRLAGAAYEQYF
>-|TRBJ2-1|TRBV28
CASSPFRDSGYEQFF
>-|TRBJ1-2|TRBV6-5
CASSPGSVNYGYTF
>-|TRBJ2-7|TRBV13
CASSLGATGQGVYEQYF
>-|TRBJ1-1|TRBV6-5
CASRSQGVLNTEAFF
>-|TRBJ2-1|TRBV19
CASSRQGDEQFF
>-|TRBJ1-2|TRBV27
CASSFPDRVGYTF
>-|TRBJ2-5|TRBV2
CASGQALTGETQYF
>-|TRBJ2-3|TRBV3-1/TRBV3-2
CASSLGLAGADTQYF
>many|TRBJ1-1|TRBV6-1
CASSDLGGLNTEAFF
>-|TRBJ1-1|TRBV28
CASSLVGGGTEAFF
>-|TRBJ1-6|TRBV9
CASSARGLDNSPLHF
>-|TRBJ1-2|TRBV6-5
CASSYAGDRGYTF
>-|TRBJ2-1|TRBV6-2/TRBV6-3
CASSYSGRGVYNEQFF
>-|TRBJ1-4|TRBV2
CAIGGRGNEKLFF
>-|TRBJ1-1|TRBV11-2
CASSLRTGSRNTEAFF
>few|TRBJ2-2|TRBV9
CASSARLAGFYTGELFF
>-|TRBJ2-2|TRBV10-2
CARMSPDSGTGELFF
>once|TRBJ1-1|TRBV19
CASSIGGGQGLFNTEAFF
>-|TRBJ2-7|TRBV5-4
CASTFTRGAGGEQYF
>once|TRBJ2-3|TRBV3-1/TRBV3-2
CASSQRQGWTDTQYF
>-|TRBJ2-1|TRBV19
CASNTGTGLNNEQFF